The present entry profiles one T cell receptor (beta chain) with its context. Its matching antigen is unknown. The identical CDR3 is also encoded by other nucleotide sequences in the sample. The data are from a study of cytotoxic CD8 clonotypes in ibrutinib-treated CLL. General study points: Baseline levels of clonality went above those of age-matched healthy donors and moved with circulating CD8+ T-cell counts.

Repertoires were generated with immunoSEQ multiplex PCR, while TCRdb's copy carries only in-frame clones and drops some. Of about 300,000 clones in the sample, 67% were seen once. Unmatched junction bases numbered 2, after V lost 3 bases and J lost 2 bases. Germline V lookup: CDR1 SGHTA, CDR2 FQGNSA. This CDR3 region has 15 residues. This receptor was obtained from a human donor with chronic lymphocytic leukemia. V is TRBV7-2 and J is TRBJ2-1, with 9 bases lining up with TRBD2. The sequencing here drew on PBMCs, taken after 36 months of ibrutinib treatment. The CDR3 nucleotides read TGTGCCAGCAGCTTGGCGGGAGGGCCCTACAATGAGCAGTTCTTC. Its protein is CASSLAGGPYNEQFF.